This TCR beta chain came from a study of cytomegalovirus exposure and HLA in healthy donors. This CDR3 is 15 amino acids long. V dropped 2 bases and J dropped 5; count of bases not matched to a gene: 7. Looked up from germline, CDR1 is SGHVS and CDR2 is FQNEAQ. A remark on this clone: What it binds is unknown.

Broader study findings: First-cohort TCR clusters tended to co-occur in the 90 to 150 validation repertoires, a later analysis found. Investigators reported 150 to 200 TCR beta chains as tied to cytomegalovirus.

Here immunoSEQ multiplex PCR was the method, and the copy in TCRdb shows in-frame clones only, minus some. The table lists some 88,000 clones, approximately 96% of them singletons. This clonotype was sampled from a man younger than 35 in good health and CMV-seronegative. V and J are TRBV7-8 and TRBJ2-7; 9 nucleotides agree with TRBD1. The sample comprised PBMCs. CDR3 coding DNA: TGTGCCAGCAGCTTAAACTTGGGACAGGGCAACGAGCAGTACTTC. Amino acid sequence: CASSLNLGQGNEQYF.